This T cell receptor beta chain was recorded in a study of T cell responses to AZD1222 COVID-19 vaccine. Overall study findings and caveats: The study found vaccine-associated CD4 TCRs spanning spike, dominant at 160-218 and 743-854. Sampled repertoires all dated from after the peak T cell response. Spike-specific TCR breadth rose after two AZD1222 doses, and depth rose as well.

Between the trimmed V and J ends, which lost 6 bases and 0 bases, there was a span of 12 bases. The CDR3 is 15 amino acids. The germline CDR1 and CDR2 sequences are LNHDA and SQIVND (reference sequence). TCRdb's table, derived via immunoSEQ multiplex PCR, lists solely in-frame clones and lacks some. The data hold roughly 93,000 clones, with approximately 86% observed a single time. The sample holds one count of this clone. No antigen is known for it. The receptor was isolated from an adult in good health. The sequencing used peripheral blood, collected on day 0 of AZD1222 vaccination. The rearrangement uses TRBV19 and TRBJ2-4; no firm D call. The CDR3 bases are TGTGCCAGTAGCCAACAGAGACTAGCCAAAAACATTCAGTACTTC. It translates to CASSQQRLAKNIQYF.